These T cell receptor beta chains were read from a single sample in a study of human T cells and chemical hapten exposure. TCRdb reprocessed the RACE reads via MiXCR and lists one record per CDR3 protein. Here the sample spans under 400,000 distinct CDR3 sequences, approximately 5.1% being singletons. The sample consisted of whole blood, taken in connection with sensitization to the hapten diphenylcyclopropenone (DPC). The source of these receptors is a woman aged 45-65 years with alopecia areata. Some clones in this sample may be carry-over from other donors' samples. The CDR3 runs from the conserved cysteine through the conserved F or W. The D gene is left open where the match is weak. Clone size, where shown, is once, few, many, or a class for clones that have expanded.

cdr3_length	clone_size	v_call	d_call	j_call	cdr3_aa	cdr3_nt
14	many	TRBV27	TRBD1	TRBJ2-7	CASSLLLTGGEQYF	TGTGCCAGCTCCTTGCTACTTACAGGGGGCGAGCAGTACTTC
14	few	TRBV12-3/TRBV12-4	.	TRBJ2-7	CASSLVAGSDEQYF	TGTGCCAGCAGTTTAGTCGCCGGGTCCGACGAGCAGTACTTC
15	many	TRBV6-2/TRBV6-3	.	TRBJ2-1	CASSYFPGTYNEQFF	TGTGCCAGCAGTTACTTCCCGGGGACCTACAATGAGCAGTTCTTC
12	many	TRBV7-8	.	TRBJ1-6	CASSLSETPLHF	TGTGCCAGCAGCTTATCCGAAACACCCCTCCACTTT
13	many	TRBV3-1	.	TRBJ2-5	CASSQVGFETQYF	TGTGCCAGCAGCCAAGTCGGATTCGAGACCCAGTACTTC
13	many	TRBV12-3/TRBV12-4	.	TRBJ2-7	CASSSPGPYEQYF	TGTGCCAGCAGTTCGCCGGGCCCTTACGAGCAGTACTTC
15	few	TRBV7-9	.	TRBJ1-4	CASIDGHNSNEKLFF	TGTGCCAGCATCGATGGCCACAACTCTAATGAAAAACTGTTTTTT
13	many	TRBV20-1	.	TRBJ1-5	CSASSSWDQPQHF	TGCAGTGCTAGTTCCTCCTGGGATCAGCCCCAGCATTTT
13	few	TRBV5-1	TRBD1	TRBJ2-5	CASSPGTGFIQYF	TGCGCCAGCAGCCCGGGGACAGGGTTTATCCAGTACTTC
17	many	TRBV4-2	TRBD2	TRBJ2-3	CASSQEVSAGAPDTQYF	TGTGCCAGCAGCCAAGAAGTTTCAGCGGGAGCGCCAGATACGCAGTATTTT
17	many	TRBV12-3/TRBV12-4	TRBD1	TRBJ1-5	CASRKQGAVGSNQPQHF	TGTGCCAGCAGGAAACAGGGGGCAGTGGGTAGCAATCAGCCCCAGCATTTT
12	.	TRBV14	.	TRBJ1-1	CDSSQVNGRAFF	TGTGACAGCAGCCAAGTTAACGGACGGGCTTTCTTT
13	few	TRBV15	.	TRBJ2-7	CATSRDEGYEQYF	TGTGCCACCAGCAGAGATGAGGGCTACGAGCAGTACTTC
14	many	TRBV20-1	.	TRBJ1-5	CSARGRDTYQPQHF	TGCAGTGCTAGAGGTCGGGACACTTATCAGCCCCAGCATTTT
12	many	TRBV10-3	.	TRBJ2-2	CAMRRGTGELFF	TGTGCCATGAGACGCGGCACCGGGGAGCTGTTTTTT
15	few	TRBV2	TRBD2	TRBJ2-1	CASKELAGGYNEQFF	TGTGCCAGCAAAGAACTAGCGGGGGGGTACAATGAGCAGTTCTTC
13	few	TRBV6-5	.	TRBJ1-1	CASKKTESLSAFF	TGTGCCAGCAAAAAGACAGAGAGCCTCTCTGCTTTCTTT
12	few	TRBV7-9	.	TRBJ1-5	CASSSMSQPQHF	TGTGCCAGCAGCTCAATGAGTCAGCCCCAGCATTTT
13	many	TRBV6-6	.	TRBJ1-1	CASRYGGNGEAFF	TGTGCCAGCAGGTACGGGGGGAATGGAGAAGCTTTCTTT
18	.	TRBV5-1	TRBD2	TRBJ2-2	CASSHRVTSGSSTGELFF	TGCGCCAGCAGCCACCGAGTGACTAGCGGGAGTAGTACCGGGGAGCTGTTTTTT
17	.	TRBV5-6	.	TRBJ1-6	CASSLTGPSSYNSPLHF	TGTGCCAGCAGCTTGACAGGTCCAAGCTCCTATAATTCACCCCTCCACTTT
15	.	TRBV7-8	TRBD2	TRBJ2-1	CASSRSGAVADEQFF	TGTGCCAGCAGCCGTAGCGGGGCCGTGGCCGATGAGCAGTTCTTC
15	many	TRBV10-3	.	TRBJ2-3	CAISEDTIRTDTQYF	TGTGCCATCAGTGAGGACACGATACGCACAGATACGCAGTATTTT
15	many	TRBV5-4	TRBD2	TRBJ2-3	CASRDQRGSTDTQYF	TGTGCCAGCAGGGACCAGCGGGGTAGCACAGATACGCAGTATTTT
14	many	TRBV3-1	.	TRBJ1-1	CASSQDSGGTEAFF	TGTGCCAGCAGCCAAGACTCGGGGGGGACTGAAGCTTTCTTT
15	.	TRBV5-1	.	TRBJ2-1	CASSQTGAGYNEQFF	TGCGCCAGCAGCCAAACCGGGGCGGGGTACAATGAGCAGTTCTTC
11	few	TRBV27	.	TRBJ2-7	CASYGGGEQYF	TGTGCCAGCTACGGGGGTGGCGAGCAGTACTTC
15	many	TRBV20-1	.	TRBJ2-3	CSARVAGQSTDTQYF	TGCAGTGCTAGAGTGGCGGGACAAAGCACAGATACGCAGTATTTT
13	many	TRBV9	TRBD1	TRBJ1-1	CASSTGTATEAFF	TGTGCCAGCAGCACCGGGACAGCCACTGAAGCTTTCTTT
16	many	TRBV5-1	.	TRBJ1-1	CASSSRGGSMNTEAFF	TGCGCCAGCAGCTCGCGGGGGGGATCCATGAACACTGAAGCTTTCTTT
13	few	TRBV4-2	.	TRBJ2-7	CASSHSISYEQYF	TGTGCCAGCAGCCACTCCATCTCCTACGAGCAGTACTTC